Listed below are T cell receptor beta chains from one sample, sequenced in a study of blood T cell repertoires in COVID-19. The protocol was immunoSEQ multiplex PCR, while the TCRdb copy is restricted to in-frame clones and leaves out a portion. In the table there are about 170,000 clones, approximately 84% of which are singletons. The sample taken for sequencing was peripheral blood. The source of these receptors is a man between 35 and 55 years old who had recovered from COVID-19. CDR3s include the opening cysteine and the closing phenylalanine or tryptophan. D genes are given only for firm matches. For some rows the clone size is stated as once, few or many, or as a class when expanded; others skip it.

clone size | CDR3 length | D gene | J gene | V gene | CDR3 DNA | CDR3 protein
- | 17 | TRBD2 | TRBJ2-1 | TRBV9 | TGTGCCAGCACCGAAACTAGCGGGGGGTCTGCCTACAATGAGCAGTTCTTC | CASTETSGGSAYNEQFF
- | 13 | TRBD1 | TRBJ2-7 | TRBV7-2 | TGTGCCAGCAGCAAAAACAGGGGCTACGAGCAGTACTTC | CASSKNRGYEQYF
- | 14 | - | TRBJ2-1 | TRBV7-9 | TGTGCCAGCACCTCCATAGGGGTTCACAATGAGCAGTTCTTC | CASTSIGVHNEQFF
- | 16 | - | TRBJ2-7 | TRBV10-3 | TGTGCCATCAGTGACGTTGGTACAGGGGGAGGGTACGAGCAGTACTTC | CAISDVGTGGGYEQYF
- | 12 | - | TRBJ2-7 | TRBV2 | TGTGCCAGCACCAAAGACAGCTACGAGCAGTACTTC | CASTKDSYEQYF
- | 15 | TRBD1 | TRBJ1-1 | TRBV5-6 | TGTGCCAGCAGCTGGGGACAGGAAATTAACACTGAAGCTTTCTTT | CASSWGQEINTEAFF
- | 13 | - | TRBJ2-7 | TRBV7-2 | TGTGCCAGCAGCTTAATTCTTAGCTACGAGCAGTACTTC | CASSLILSYEQYF
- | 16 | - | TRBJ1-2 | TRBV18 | TGTGCCAGCTCACCCGGGACCAGGGGCTACGGCTATGGCTACACCTTC | CASSPGTRGYGYGYTF
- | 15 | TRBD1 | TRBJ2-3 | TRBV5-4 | TGTGCCAGCAGCCCGGACAGGGGCTCCGCAGATACGCAGTATTTT | CASSPDRGSADTQYF
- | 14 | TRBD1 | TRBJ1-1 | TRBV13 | TGTGCCAGCAGCCGGAACAGGGGGGGCACTGAAGCTTTCTTT | CASSRNRGGTEAFF
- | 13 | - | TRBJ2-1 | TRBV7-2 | TGTGCCAGCAGCTTATCCTCGGGGTCTAGCAAGTTCTTC | CASSLSSGSSKFF
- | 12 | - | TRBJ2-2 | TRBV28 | TGTGCCTCATGGGGGGTCGCCGGGGAGCTGTTTTTT | CASWGVAGELFF
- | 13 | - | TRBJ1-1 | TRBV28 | TGTGCCAGCAGTTGGGGGGTGAACACTGAAGCTTTCTTT | CASSWGVNTEAFF
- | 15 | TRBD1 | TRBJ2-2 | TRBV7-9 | TGTGCCAGCAGCCCAACAGGGGTCTACACCGGGGAGCTGTTTTTT | CASSPTGVYTGELFF
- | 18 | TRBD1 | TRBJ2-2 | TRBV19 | TGTGCCAGTAGCACTAGCCGGACAGGGATAGGGAACACCGGGGAGCTGTTTTTT | CASSTSRTGIGNTGELFF
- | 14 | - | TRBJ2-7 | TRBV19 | TGTGCCAGTAGTATAGCTGACTGGTTCGGCGAGCAGTACTTC | CASSIADWFGEQYF
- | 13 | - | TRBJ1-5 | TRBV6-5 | TGTGCCAGCAGTCTCGGGGTCGACCAGCCCCAGCATTTT | CASSLGVDQPQHF
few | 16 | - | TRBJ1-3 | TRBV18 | TGTGCCAGCTCACCCACCGAACTGAACTCTGGAAACACCATATATTTT | CASSPTELNSGNTIYF
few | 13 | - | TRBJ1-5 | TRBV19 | TGTGCCAGTAGTGGTTGGCGCAATCAGCCCCAGCATTTT | CASSGWRNQPQHF
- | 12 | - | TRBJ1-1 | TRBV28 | TGTGCCAGCAGCAGATACAGGGTTGAAGCTTTCTTT | CASSRYRVEAFF
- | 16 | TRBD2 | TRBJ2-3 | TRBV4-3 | TGCGCCAGCAGCCAAGCTCCTAGCGGGAGTGCGAATACGCAGTATTTT | CASSQAPSGSANTQYF
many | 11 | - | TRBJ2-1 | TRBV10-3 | TGTGCCATCAGTTCAGGGTGGGTGATGTTCTTC | CAISSGWVMFF
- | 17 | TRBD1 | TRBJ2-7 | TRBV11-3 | TGTGCCAGCAGCTTAGATCAGACAGGGGGTTACTCCTACGAGCAGTACTTC | CASSLDQTGGYSYEQYF
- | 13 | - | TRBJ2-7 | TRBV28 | TGTGCCAGCAGTTCCAGACTGTCCTACGAGCAGTACTTC | CASSSRLSYEQYF
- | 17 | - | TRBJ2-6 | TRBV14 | TGTGCCAGCAGCCAGCCGGGACACACCTCTGGGGCCAACGTCCTGACTTTC | CASSQPGHTSGANVLTF
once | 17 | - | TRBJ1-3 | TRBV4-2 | TGTGCCAGCAGCCAAGATGGGAGTAGAAACTCTGGAAACACCATATATTTT | CASSQDGSRNSGNTIYF
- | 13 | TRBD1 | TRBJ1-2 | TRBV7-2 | TGTGCCAGCCGAGAGGCAGGGGGCCATGGCTACACCTTC | CASREAGGHGYTF
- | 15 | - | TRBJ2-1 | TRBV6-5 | TGTGCCAGCAGGTCCCCAGGGTTATCCTACAATGAGCAGTTCTTC | CASRSPGLSYNEQFF
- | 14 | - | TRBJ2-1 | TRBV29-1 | TGCAGCGTCCAGGACATCCGCTCCTACAATGAGCAGTTCTTC | CSVQDIRSYNEQFF
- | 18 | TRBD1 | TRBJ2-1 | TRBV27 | TGTGCCAGCAGTTTAGAGACAGGGGGATTGAGCGTGTACAATGAGCAGTTCTTC | CASSLETGGLSVYNEQFF
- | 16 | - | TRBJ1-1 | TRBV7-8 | TGTGCCAGCAGCTTAGAACAGGGAATATTGGTGTCTGAAGCTTTCTTT | CASSLEQGILVSEAFF
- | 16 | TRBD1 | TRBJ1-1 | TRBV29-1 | TGCAGCGTTGAAGCATCGCCTATCCCAGGGGGGACTGAAGCTTTCTTT | CSVEASPIPGGTEAFF
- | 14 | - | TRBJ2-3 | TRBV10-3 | TGTGCCATCAGCCAGAGCGAGGTCACAGATACGCAGTATTTT | CAISQSEVTDTQYF
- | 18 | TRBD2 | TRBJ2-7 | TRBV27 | TGTGCCAGCAGTTTTGGTGCGGGACTAGCGGGAGATTGGCGCGAGCAGTACTTC | CASSFGAGLAGDWREQYF
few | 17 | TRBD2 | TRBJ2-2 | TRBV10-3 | TGTGCCATCAGTGGACTAGCGGGGGGACTTTCGGCCGGGGAGCTGTTTTTT | CAISGLAGGLSAGELFF
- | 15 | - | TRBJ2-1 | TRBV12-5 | TGTGCTAGTGGTCATGGGGGGGGCGTAGGGTTTGAGCAGTTCTTC | CASGHGGGVGFEQFF
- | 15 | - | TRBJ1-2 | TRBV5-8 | TGTGCCAGCAGCTCGACAGGTACCCGCGGCTATGGCTACACCTTC | CASSSTGTRGYGYTF
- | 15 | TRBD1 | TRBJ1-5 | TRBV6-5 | TGTGCCAGCAGATCACAGGGGGCTGGCAATCAGCCCCAGCATTTT | CASRSQGAGNQPQHF
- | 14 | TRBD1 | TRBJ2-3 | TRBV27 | TGTGCCAGCCAGGGCCTGGGGGACAGGGATACGCAGTATTTT | CASQGLGDRDTQYF
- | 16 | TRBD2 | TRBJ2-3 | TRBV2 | TGTGCCAGCAGTGTTGGTAGCGGGACTAGGGGTGATACGCAGTATTTT | CASSVGSGTRGDTQYF
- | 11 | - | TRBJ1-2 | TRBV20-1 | TGCAGTGCAGAAAGAGACTATGGCTACACCTTC | CSAERDYGYTF
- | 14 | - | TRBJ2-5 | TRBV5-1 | TGCGCCAGCAGCTTGGGGGCGAGCGGGGAGACCCAGTACTTC | CASSLGASGETQYF
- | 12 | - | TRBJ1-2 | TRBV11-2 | TGTGCCAGCAGGGGAGGGGAGGTTGGCTACACCTTC | CASRGGEVGYTF
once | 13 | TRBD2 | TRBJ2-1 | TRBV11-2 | TGTGCCAGCAGCCGGGGGGTGGGGAATGAGCAGTTCTTC | CASSRGVGNEQFF
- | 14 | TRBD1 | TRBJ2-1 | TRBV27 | TGTGCCAGCGGTCCGGGACAGGCCTACAATGAGCAGTTCTTC | CASGPGQAYNEQFF
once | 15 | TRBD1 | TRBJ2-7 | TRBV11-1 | TGTGCCAGCAGCTTACTAGGCCGAGGGGGCACCGAGCAGTACTTC | CASSLLGRGGTEQYF
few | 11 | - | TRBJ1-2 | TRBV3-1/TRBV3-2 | TGTGCCAGCAGCCAAGTCGGTGGCTACACCTTC | CASSQVGGYTF
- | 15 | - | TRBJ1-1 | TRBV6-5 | TGTGCCTCCGGGGCGGGGGTTCCGGGGGACACTGAAGCTTTCTTT | CASGAGVPGDTEAFF
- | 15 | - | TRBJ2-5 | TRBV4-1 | TGCGCCAGCAGCCAAGTTCCCAGTTGGCAAGAGACCCAGTACTTC | CASSQVPSWQETQYF
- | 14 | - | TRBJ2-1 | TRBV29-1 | TGCAGCGGGGAGAGGGGGACCTCCTACAATGAGCAGTTCTTC | CSGERGTSYNEQFF
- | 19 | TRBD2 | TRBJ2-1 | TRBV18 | TGTGCCAGCTCCCCTCAGGGTACCCTAGCGGACCCCTCCTACAATGAGCAGTTCTTC | CASSPQGTLADPSYNEQFF
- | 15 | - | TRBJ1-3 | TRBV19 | TGTGCCAGTAGTATAACAATAGCCCCTGGAAACACCATATATTTT | CASSITIAPGNTIYF
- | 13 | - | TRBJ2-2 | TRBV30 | TGTGCCTGGAGTTCTCCAGGATACGGGGAGCTGTTTTTT | CAWSSPGYGELFF
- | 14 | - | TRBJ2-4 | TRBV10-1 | TGCGCCAGCAGTGACGACATCGTGAATAACATTCAGTACTTC | CASSDDIVNNIQYF
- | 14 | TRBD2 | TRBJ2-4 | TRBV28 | TGTGCCAGCACTATAACGGACGGGGGGAACATTCAGTACTTC | CASTITDGGNIQYF
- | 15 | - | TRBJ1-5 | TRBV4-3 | TGCGCCAGCAGCCAAGATAGAAGGGGCCATCAGCCCCAGCATTTT | CASSQDRRGHQPQHF
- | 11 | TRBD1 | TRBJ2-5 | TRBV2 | TGTGCCAGCATCAGGGGGGAGACCCAGTACTTC | CASIRGETQYF
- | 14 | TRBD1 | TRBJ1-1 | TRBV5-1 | TGCGCCAGCAGCCGGGACAGTGGGAACACTGAAGCTTTCTTT | CASSRDSGNTEAFF
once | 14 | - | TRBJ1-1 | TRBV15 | TGTGCCACCAGCAGAGAATCGGGGGGCACTGAAGCTTTCTTT | CATSRESGGTEAFF